The next 7 T cell receptor beta chains were all read from a single sample in a study of blood T cell repertoires in COVID-19. Data came from immunoSEQ multiplex PCR; TCRdb stores just in-frame clones and leaves some out. Of approximately 290,000 clones listed, 89% are singletons. Source material: peripheral blood. The source is a woman in her sixties or seventies with acute or convalescent COVID-19.

The J gene is TRBJ1-5, the V gene TRBV19; 8 bases align to TRBD1. Unmatched junction bases numbered 8, after V lost 6 bases and J lost 1 base. CDR1 LNHDA and CDR2 SQIVND come from the germline V gene (reference sequence). The CDR3 has 16 amino acids. DNA of the CDR3: TGTGCCAGTAGGAGAGGACAGGGAGGGAGCAATCAGCCCCAGCATTTT. Translating gives CASRRGQGGSNQPQHF.

The genes are TRBV18 and TRBJ2-2; D unresolved. V shed 0 bases and J shed 1 base, with 9 bases lying between them. The CDR3 loop spans 16 amino acids. The V gene's germline CDR1 is KGHSH and CDR2 LQKENI. CDR3 DNA: TGTGCCAGCTCACCACCCACGGTTTGGAACACCGGGGAGCTGTTTTTT. The encoded protein is CASSPPTVWNTGELFF. The variable domain in full, completed from reference TRBV18 and TRBJ2-2, reads NAGVMQNPRHLVRRRGQEARLRCSPMKGHSHVYWYRQLPEEGLKFMVYLQKENIIDESGMPKERFSAEFPKEGPSILRIQQVVRGDSAAYFCASSPPTVWNTGELFFGEGSRLTVL.

The rearrangement links TRBV18 to TRBJ1-4; D is undetermined. The length of the CDR3 is 13 residues. Germline CDR1 is KGHSH and CDR2 is LQKENI. Trimming shortened V by 5 bases and J by 10 bases, and 14 bases separated the two germline ends. CDR3 in DNA: TGTGCCAGCTCAGGTATCCGAGGTGGAAAACTGTTTTTT. The encoded protein is CASSGIRGGKLFF.

The rearrangement uses TRBV10-3 and TRBJ1-1; D is ambiguous. Per germline, CDR1 ENHRY and CDR2 SYGVKD. The V end was cut by 7 bases, the J end by 1 base, with 10 bases between. This CDR3 comprises 13 residues. The DNA for the CDR3 is TGTGCCATCAAGCAGGAAACGAACACTGAAGCTTTCTTT. Amino acids: CAIKQETNTEAFF.

This clone appeared a single time. The rearrangement uses TRBV5-1 and TRBJ1-1, with TRBD1 matching over 11 bases. V lost 4 bases and J lost 4; bases outside the gene matches: 9. The CDR3 runs 16 residues. Germline CDR1 and CDR2: SGHRS and YFSETQ. The CDR3 nucleotides read TGCGCCAGCAGCGGGGGACAGGGGGAGAAGGGCACTGAAGCTTTCTTT. Its translation: CASSGGQGEKGTEAFF.

With regard to this clone: This sample includes further DNA sequences coding for the same CDR3. The V call is TRBV6-5, the J call TRBJ1-6; 10 bases are shared with TRBD1. The CDR3 covers 14 residues. With V trimmed by 5 bases and J by 9 bases, 4 bases remained unmatched. CDR1 is MNHEY, CDR2 SVGAGI, per germline. The CDR3 region has the DNA TGTGCCAGCAGTCCCGGGACAGGGGTTTCACCCCTCCACTTT. This encodes CASSPGTGVSPLHF.

This chain links TRBV19 with TRBJ2-2; 9 bases fit TRBD1. V lost 4 bases, J lost 5 bases, and 5 bases stayed unmatched. CDR1 LNHDA and CDR2 SQIVND come from the germline V gene (reference sequence). There are 15 residues in the CDR3. The CDR3 loop reads CASSTSGTGTGELFF. Written as DNA, the CDR3 is TGTGCCAGTAGTACCTCCGGGACAGGGACCGGGGAGCTGTTTTTT.